The T cell receptor beta chain described here comes from a study of a mutant IDH1 vaccine in newly diagnosed glioma. Study as a whole: Previous treatment comprised radiotherapy, temozolomide, or both, mostly both.

Study-wide results and caveats: The authors found pseudoprogression apparently unrelated to changes in top peripheral T cell clonotypes.

Here immunoSEQ multiplex PCR was the method, and the copy in TCRdb shows in-frame clones only, minus some. Of about 33,000 clones in the sample, about 79% are singletons; the top ten hold about 24%. Points on this clone: Antigen: not known.

Time point: week 5, during vaccination. A 20-mer mutant IDH1 peptide at 300 ug was injected subcutaneously with topical imiquimod. The CDR3 loop spans 13 amino acids. Per the germline V gene, CDR1 is SGHRS and CDR2 is YFSETQ. V shed 4 bases and J shed 7 bases, with 15 bases lying between them. The rearrangement joins TRBV5-1 to TRBJ2-7; unclear D gene. Source: PBMCs, taken from a glioma patient whose treatment included an IDH1 peptide vaccine. The TCR was taken from a young man with glioma. Here the CDR3 DNA reads TGCGCCAGCAGCACCGACGTACGCATGGAGCAGTACTTC. Encoded protein: CASSTDVRMEQYF. The entire variable domain, with the rest obtained from reference TRBV5-1 and TRBJ2-7, is as follows: KAGVTQTPRYLIKTRGQQVTLSCSPISGHRSVSWYQQTPGQGLQFLFEYFSETQRNKGNFPGRFSGRQFSNSRSEMNVSTLELGDSALYLCASSTDVRMEQYFGPGTRLTVT.